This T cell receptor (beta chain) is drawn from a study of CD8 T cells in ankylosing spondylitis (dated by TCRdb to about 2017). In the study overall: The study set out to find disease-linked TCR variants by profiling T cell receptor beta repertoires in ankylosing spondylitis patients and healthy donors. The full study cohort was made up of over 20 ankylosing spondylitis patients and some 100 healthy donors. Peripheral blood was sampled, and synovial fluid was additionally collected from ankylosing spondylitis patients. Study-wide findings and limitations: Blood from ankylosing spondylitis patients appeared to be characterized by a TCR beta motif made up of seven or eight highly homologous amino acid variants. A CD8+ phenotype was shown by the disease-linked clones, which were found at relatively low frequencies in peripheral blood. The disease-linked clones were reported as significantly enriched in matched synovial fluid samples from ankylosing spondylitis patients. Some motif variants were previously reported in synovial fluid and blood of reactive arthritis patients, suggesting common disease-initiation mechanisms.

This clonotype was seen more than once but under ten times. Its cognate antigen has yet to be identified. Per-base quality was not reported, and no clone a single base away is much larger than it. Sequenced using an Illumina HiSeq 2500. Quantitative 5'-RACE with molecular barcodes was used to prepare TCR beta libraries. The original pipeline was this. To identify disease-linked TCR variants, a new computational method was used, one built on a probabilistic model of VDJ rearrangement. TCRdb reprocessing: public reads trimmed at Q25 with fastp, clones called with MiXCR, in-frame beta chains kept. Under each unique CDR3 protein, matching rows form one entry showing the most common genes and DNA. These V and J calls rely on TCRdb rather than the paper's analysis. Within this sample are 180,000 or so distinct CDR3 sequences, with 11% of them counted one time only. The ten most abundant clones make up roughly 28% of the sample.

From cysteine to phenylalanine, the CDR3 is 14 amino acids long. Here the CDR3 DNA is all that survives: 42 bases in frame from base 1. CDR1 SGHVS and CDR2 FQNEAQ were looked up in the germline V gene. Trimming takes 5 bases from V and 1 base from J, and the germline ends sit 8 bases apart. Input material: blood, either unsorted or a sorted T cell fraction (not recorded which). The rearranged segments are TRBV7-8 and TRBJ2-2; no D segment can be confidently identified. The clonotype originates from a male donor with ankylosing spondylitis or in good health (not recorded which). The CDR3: CASSPQVNTGELFF. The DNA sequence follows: TGTGCCAGCAGCCCCCAGGTGAACACCGGGGAGCTGTTTTTT.